Each of the 5 T cell receptor beta chains below was sequenced from the same sample in a study of patients and donors after allogeneic stem cell transplantation. TCRdb passed the RT-PCR reads through MiXCR, listing each CDR3 protein once. The sample holds about 31,000 distinct CDR3 sequences; under 7.5% are singletons and the top ten take roughly 34%. The specimen was blood, either unsorted or a sorted T cell fraction (not recorded which). These receptors were obtained from a human donor who was either an allogeneic HSCT recipient or a stem cell or donor lymphocyte infusion donor (not recorded which). It is not recorded whose cells these are; they may come from a transplant donor.

The sample holds many counts of this clonotype. This rearrangement joins TRBV6-6 to TRBJ1-4; the match to TRBD1 covers 9 bases. This CDR3 has 15 amino acids. The V segment lost 4 bases and the J segment 8 bases; nucleotides outside the gene matches: 8. Germline V gene data show CDR1 as MNHNY and CDR2 as SVGAGI (reference sequence). This CDR3 reads CASSFPGQGGEKLFF. The CDR3 region has the DNA TGTGCCAGCAGTTTCCCGGGACAGGGAGGAGAAAAACTGTTTTTT.

Sample share makes this clonotype medium-sized. The chain links TRBV15 to TRBJ1-4; D not resolved. With 4 bases removed from V and 6 bases from J, the gap between germline ends came to 9 bases. The CDR3 contains 13 residues. CDR1 is LNHNV, CDR2 YYDKDF, per germline (reference sequence). CDR3 sequence (DNA): TGTGCCACCAGCATGGAGGCCCATGAAAAACTGTTTTTT. Protein sequence: CATSMEAHEKLFF.

The chain uses TRBV7-3 and TRBJ2-2; perhaps D is TRBD1 or TRBD2 (5 bases each). V was clipped by 5 bases and J by 4 bases, with 14 bases between them. The CDR3 spans 15 residues. The germline V gene has CDR1 SGHTA and CDR2 FQGTGA. The CDR3 DNA reads as TGTGCCAGCAGCCCCGGTTGGGGGAGCACCGGGGAGCTGTTTTTT. Its protein product is CASSPGWGSTGELFF.

This clonotype was picked up many times. The chain combines TRBV10-3 with TRBJ2-1, with 7 bases that match TRBD2. There are 15 residues in the CDR3. CDR1 is ENHRY and CDR2 is SYGVKD in the germline V gene. J gave up 3 bases and V 3 bases, and 5 bases lay outside the gene matches. CDR3 sequence reads: CAISDVGGFYNEQFF. CDR3 bases: TGTGCCATCAGTGATGTGGGAGGGTTCTACAATGAGCAGTTCTTC.

This clonotype was detected many times. This chain connects TRBV12-3 or TRBV12-4 to TRBJ2-7; maybe TRBD1 (6 bases). With 6 bases removed from V and 3 bases from J, the gap between germline ends came to 12 bases. CDR3 length: 13 residues. CDR3 nucleotides: TGTGCCAGCAGCCTCCGACAGGTCTACGAGCAGTACTTC. Translated: CASSLRQVYEQYF.